These 23 T cell receptor beta chains came from one sample sequenced in a study of regulatory T cells in long-lasting Graves disease. Arm-PCR with iRepertoire HTBI primers amplified the CDR3 regions for these TCR beta libraries. TCRdb re-called the multiplex PCR reads through MiXCR, storing one row per CDR3 protein. The sample lists more than 300,000 distinct CDR3 sequences; about 20% were seen once. Time point in this sample: persistent/refractory GD, antithyroid drugs over 5 years with positive TRAb. PBMCs were the source of the RNA used for TCR sequencing. Source: peripheral blood mononuclear cells (PBMCs), taken when the disease was refractory, from a patient treated with antithyroid drugs. The origin of the receptors is a female donor with Graves disease.

This clonotype was seen more than once but under ten times. This rearrangement joins TRBV19 to TRBJ1-5; 10 positions match TRBD1. The CDR3 has 18 residues. Germline V gene lookup returns CDR1 LNHDA and CDR2 SQIVND (reference sequence). J gave up 4 bases and V 4 bases, and 13 bases lay outside the gene matches. CDR3 protein: CASSNRRGRQGANQPQHF. The CDR3 DNA sequence: TGTGCCAGTAGTAACAGAAGGGGGCGACAGGGGGCGAATCAGCCCCAGCATTTT.

This clonotype appeared many times. This chain connects TRBV7-8 to TRBJ1-6, with D tentatively TRBD1 (5 bases). The CDR3 is made up of 18 amino acids. Between the trimmed V and J ends, which lost 0 bases and 7 bases, there was a span of 19 bases. Germline V lookup: CDR1 SGHVS, CDR2 FQNEAQ. For the CDR3, the DNA is TGTGCCAGCAGCTTAGCGAGAGTCCTTGGCAGGGTCAATTCACCCCTCCACTTT. Its protein product is CASSLARVLGRVNSPLHF.

This clonotype came up a few times. The rearrangement uses TRBV12-3 or TRBV12-4 and TRBJ2-2; 13 bases fit TRBD2. The V and J ends lost 5 bases and 5 bases, in that order; junction bases with no gene match: 2. The CDR3 length is 15 residues. CDR3 in amino acids: CASSGLAGVTGELFF. The CDR3 coding sequence is TGTGCCAGCAGTGGACTAGCGGGAGTGACCGGGGAGCTGTTTTTT.

The rearrangement uses TRBV28 and TRBJ2-1; TRBD1 matches 7 bases. CDR3 length: 15 residues. Germline CDR1 and CDR2: MDHEN and SYDVKM. J was trimmed by 8 bases and V by 2 bases; bases with no gene match: 9. In nucleotides, the CDR3 is TGTGCCAGCAGTTTAGACAGGGTGGATCTTGATGAGCAGTTCTTC. Translation: CASSLDRVDLDEQFF.

A remark on this clonotype: A much larger clone lies one base from this, so it may be a read error. The rearrangement uses TRBV6-2 or TRBV6-3 and TRBJ1-4; D might be TRBD1 (5 bases). The V end lost 5 bases, the J end lost 4 bases, and 14 bases lay between the germline ends. Germline-derived CDR1 and CDR2 are MNHEY and SVGEGT. CDR3 size: 15 residues. Here the CDR3 DNA reads TGTGCCAGCAGTGGGGGGGGGTTTGATAATGAAAAACTGTTTTTT. This codes for CASSGGGFDNEKLFF.

The chain employs TRBV3-1 and TRBJ2-1, with 7 bases that match TRBD1. From germline, CDR1 is LGHDT and CDR2 YNNKEL (reference sequence). V gave up 3 bases and J gave up 12 bases; unmatched junction bases: 8. This CDR3 contains 13 residues. In DNA form, the CDR3 reads TGTGCCAGCAGCCACGACAGGGCGGTTCGGCAGTTCTTC. Translating it yields CASSHDRAVRQFF.

The chain uses TRBV9 and TRBJ1-1, with D possibly matching TRBD1 (6 bases). Germline values: CDR1 SGDLS, CDR2 YYNGEE. Trimming left V 2 bases short and J 1 base short, with 12 bases between. The CDR3 consists of 15 residues. The CDR3 DNA reads TGTGCCAGCAGCGTTAAGGGGGTAGCGAACACTGAAGCTTTCTTT. Translating it yields CASSVKGVANTEAFF.

The gene calls are TRBV9 and TRBJ1-2; 8 bases match TRBD1. V shed 6 bases and J 0 bases; nucleotides not matched to a gene: 4. Germline assignment: CDR1 SGDLS and CDR2 YYNGEE. The CDR3 covers 14 residues. CDR3 sequence (DNA): TGTGCCAGCACCCCGACAGGGGCTAACTATGGCTACACCTTC. Translating it yields CASTPTGANYGYTF.

Only a few counts were recorded for this clonotype. The chain recombines TRBV6-1 with TRBJ2-5, with D maybe TRBD2 (6 bases). Germline V gene data show CDR1 as MNHNS and CDR2 as SASEGT. Trimming pared 6 bases from V and 2 bases from J, leaving 19 bases between. CDR3 length: 16 residues. The CDR3 is CASSRGLLNPQETQYF. The CDR3 region has the DNA TGTGCCAGCAGCCGGGGACTCCTTAACCCTCAAGAGACCCAGTACTTC.

This chain uses TRBV20-1 with TRBJ1-3, with 8 nucleotides matching TRBD1. The CDR3 is made up of 18 amino acids. V lost 1 base, J lost 0 bases, and 11 bases stayed unmatched. Per germline, CDR1 DFQATT and CDR2 SNEGSKA (reference sequence). The CDR3 loop is CSARGADGTGPSGNTIYF. CDR3 nucleotide sequence: TGCAGTGCTAGAGGGGCGGATGGGACAGGCCCCTCTGGAAACACCATATATTTT.

V gene TRBV19 combines with J gene TRBJ2-6; 10 nucleotides agree with TRBD1. The length of the CDR3 is 18 residues. Per the germline V gene, CDR1 is LNHDA and CDR2 is SQIVND (reference sequence). The trim removed 6 bases at V and 0 bases at J, leaving 8 bases unmatched. This chain's CDR3 is CASRYRQGADSGANVLTF. The CDR3 nucleotides read TGTGCCAGTAGATACAGACAGGGGGCCGACTCTGGGGCCAACGTCCTGACTTTC. Full variable domain (rest looked up from reference TRBV19 and TRBJ2-6): DGGITQSPKYLFRKEGQNVTLSCEQNLNHDAMYWYRQDPGQGLRLIYYSQIVNDFQKGDIAEGYSVSREKKESFPLTVTSAQKNPTAFYLCASRYRQGADSGANVLTFGAGSRLTVL.

CDR3 sequence: CSARITGTGIVGEQFF. In DNA, the CDR3 is TGCAGTGCCAGAATTACCGGGACAGGGATTGTCGGGGAGCAGTTCTTC. V and J are TRBV20-1 and TRBJ2-1; 9 bases map to TRBD1. Trimming at V came to 6 bases and at J to 10 bases, leaving 19 bases not matched to a gene. CDR1 is DFQATT, CDR2 SNEGSKA, per germline (reference sequence). The CDR3 is 16 amino acids.

This clonotype showed up just a few times. V and J are TRBV5-6 and TRBJ2-4, with D tentatively TRBD1 (5 bases). The CDR3 runs 14 residues. CDR1 SGHDT and CDR2 YYEEEE come from the germline V gene. The V end lost 0 bases, the J end lost 8 bases, and 12 bases lay between the germline ends. The DNA for the CDR3 is TGTGCCAGCAGCTTGGAGGGGCGTCAGGACATTCAGTACTTC. This codes for CASSLEGRQDIQYF. Full variable domain (rest looked up from reference TRBV5-6 and TRBJ2-4): DAGVTQSPTHLIKTRGQQVTLRCSPKSGHDTVSWYQQALGQGPQFIFQYYEEEERQRGNFPDRFSGHQFPNYSSELNVNALLLGDSALYLCASSLEGRQDIQYFGAGTRLSVL.

This clonotype was seen a few times. J is TRBJ2-7 and V is TRBV18, with D perhaps matching TRBD1 (6 bases). The CDR3 runs to 16 residues. Trimming took 5 bases from V and 3 from J, leaving 20 bases between them. Germline V lookup: CDR1 KGHSH, CDR2 LQKENI. The CDR3 region is CASSSTAGTYNYEQYF. CDR3 nucleotide sequence: TGTGCCAGCTCATCGACCGCCGGGACATATAACTACGAGCAGTACTTC.

This clonotype has a handful of counts. J is TRBJ1-5 and V is TRBV27; TRBD1 might be the D (5 bases). CDR3 length: 16 amino acids. Germline V lookup: CDR1 MNHEY, CDR2 SMNVEV (reference sequence). V was trimmed by 6 bases and J by 4 bases, leaving 19 bases between them. The CDR3 nucleotides are TGTGCCAGCAGATCAACCAGGGTCTGGGGGAATCAGCCCCAGCATTTT. Amino acids: CASRSTRVWGNQPQHF.

This chain connects TRBV6-1 to TRBJ1-3, with unresolved D. The CDR3 is made up of 13 amino acids. Trimming cost V 9 bases and J 3 bases, with 12 bases left between them. CDR1 is MNHNS and CDR2 is SASEGT in the germline V gene. The CDR3 region has the DNA TGTGCCAGTACCATATGGGATGGAAACACCATATATTTT. This translates into CASTIWDGNTIYF.

This clonotype appeared a few times. The V gene is TRBV10-3, the J gene TRBJ1-4, with 8 nucleotides matching TRBD1. Germline CDR1 is ENHRY and CDR2 is SYGVKD. CDR3 length: 15 amino acids. With 6 bases clipped from V and 8 bases from J, the junction kept 11 bases outside the gene matches. The CDR3 coding sequence is TGTGCCATCAGCGATTACAGGGGGGAAGGCGAAAAACTGTTTTTT. This translates into CAISDYRGEGEKLFF.

This clonotype was observed a few times. The chain uses TRBV29-1 and TRBJ2-1; D possibly corresponds to TRBD1 (5 bases). Germline values: CDR1 SQVTM, CDR2 ANQGSEA. V lost 1 base, J lost 0 bases, and 10 bases lay in between. CDR3 length: 15 residues. CDR3 amino acids: CSVEGQGPSYNEQFF. DNA for the CDR3: TGCAGCGTTGAAGGGCAGGGTCCCTCCTACAATGAGCAGTTCTTC.

This clonotype was seen more than once but under ten times. The V call is TRBV5-1, the J call TRBJ2-7, with 7 bases aligning to TRBD2. The CDR3 runs to 15 residues. Trimming cost V 1 base and J 3 bases; bases outside gene matches: 7. Germline values: CDR1 SGHRS, CDR2 YFSETQ. The CDR3 DNA reads as TGCGCCAGCAGCTTGTTGGGGACTAATTACTACGAGCAGTACTTC. Translation gives CASSLLGTNYYEQYF.

In this sample, this clonotype turned up a few times. The rearrangement joins TRBV7-9 to TRBJ1-3; 7 nucleotides match TRBD1. CDR1 is SEHNR and CDR2 is FQNEAQ in the germline V gene (reference sequence). The CDR3 consists of 13 residues. Trimming removed 5 bases from V and 2 bases from J; junction bases left unmatched: 0. CDR3 protein: CASSQGAGNTIYF. CDR3 sequence (DNA): TGTGCCAGCAGCCAGGGGGCTGGAAACACCATATATTTT.

At least ten counts were recorded for this clonotype. The rearrangement uses TRBV12-3 or TRBV12-4 and TRBJ1-4; a weak D match, TRBD1 (5 bases). Trimming stripped 5 bases from V and 7 bases from J, with 14 bases between. There are 14 residues in the CDR3. The CDR3 nucleotides read TGTGCCAGCAGTACGACAGTTTGGGGTGAAAAACTGTTTTTT. It yields the protein CASSTTVWGEKLFF.

The V call is TRBV2, the J call TRBJ2-1, with 8 bases identical to TRBD2. This CDR3 spans 19 amino acids. Per germline, CDR1 SNHLY and CDR2 FYNNEI. V lost 0 bases and J lost 0; bases outside the gene matches: 10. DNA for the CDR3: TGTGCCAGCAGTGAAGCGTCAGGACTAGCCTATAGCTCCTACAATGAGCAGTTCTTC. Its protein product is CASSEASGLAYSSYNEQFF. Complete variable domain (other parts from reference TRBV2 and TRBJ2-1): EPEVTQTPSHQVTQMGQEVILRCVPISNHLYFYWYRQILGQKVEFLVSFYNNEISEKSEIFDDQFSVERPDGSNFTLKIRSTKLEDSAMYFCASSEASGLAYSSYNEQFFGPGTRLTVL.

J is TRBJ1-4 and V is TRBV4-1; tentatively, D is TRBD1 (5 bases). The length of the CDR3 is 14 residues. Per the germline V gene, CDR1 is MGHRA and CDR2 is YSYEKL. Trimming pared 4 bases from V and 10 bases from J, leaving 16 bases between. DNA for the CDR3: TGCGCCAGCAGCCGAGCTACGGAGGGACGAAAACTGTTTTTT. Translation: CASSRATEGRKLFF.